This TCR beta chain was observed in a study of T cell responses to AZD1222 COVID-19 vaccine. In the case of this clone: Its specificity is unknown.

V was shortened by 2 bases and J by 3 bases, with 11 bases between the two germline ends. In germline, CDR1 is SGHRS, CDR2 YFSETQ. This CDR3 spans 15 amino acids. The assay was immunoSEQ multiplex PCR, and TCRdb's table has in-frame clones only and misses some. The table shows roughly 140,000 clones, with about 91% occurring only once. Study outcomes and limitations: Receipt of two AZD1222 doses was followed by a rise in Spike-specific TCR breadth and depth.

This clonotype originated in an adult in good health. The sample in question was peripheral blood, obtained on day 0 of AZD1222 vaccination. The chain uses TRBV5-1 and TRBJ1-4; D might be TRBD1 (5 bases). The CDR3 nucleotides are TGCGCCAGCAGCTTCATAGGGGAAGCTAATGAAAAACTGTTTTTT. Amino acids: CASSFIGEANEKLFF. The full variable domain, completed using reference TRBV5-1 and TRBJ1-4, is KAGVTQTPRYLIKTRGQQVTLSCSPISGHRSVSWYQQTPGQGLQFLFEYFSETQRNKGNFPGRFSGRQFSNSRSEMNVSTLELGDSALYLCASSFIGEANEKLFFGSGTQLSVL.